The subject of this entry is one T cell receptor beta chain. These data come from a study of monozygotic twins with inflammatory bowel disease. TCRdb reworked the 5' RACE reads into one entry per CDR3 protein, no DNA. With 440,000 or so distinct CDR3 sequences in the sample, the ten largest clones hold around 2.5%. The CDR3 extends over 18 amino acids. Germline CDR1 and CDR2: SGHDT and YYEEEE. V gene TRBV5-6 combines with J gene TRBJ2-2; no DNA is available, so the TRBD2 call from TCRdb remains unchecked. Sequencing was performed on blood. This clonotype originated in a human donor with ulcerative colitis or Crohn's disease, or a healthy co-twin of an affected twin (not recorded which). CDR3 protein: CASSPLLLAGAATGELFF.